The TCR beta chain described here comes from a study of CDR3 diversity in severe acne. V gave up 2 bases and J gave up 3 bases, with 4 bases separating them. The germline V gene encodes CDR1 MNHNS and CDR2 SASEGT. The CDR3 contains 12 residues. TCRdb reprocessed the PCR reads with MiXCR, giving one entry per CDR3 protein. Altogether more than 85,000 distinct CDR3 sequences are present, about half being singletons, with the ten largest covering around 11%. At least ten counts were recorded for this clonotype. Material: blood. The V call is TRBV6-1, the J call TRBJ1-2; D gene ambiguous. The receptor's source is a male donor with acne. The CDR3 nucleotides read TGTGCCAGCAGTGAACGGTACTATGGCTACACCTTC. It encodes CASSERYYGYTF.